The rows below give T cell receptor beta chains drawn from one sample of a study of blood T cell repertoires in COVID-19. Profiled with immunoSEQ multiplex PCR; TCRdb holds only in-frame clones, not every one. This sample has about 220,000 clones, with roughly 84% found just once. The specimen was PBMCs or T cells enriched from blood (not recorded which). The receptors were gathered from a woman aged 40 to 49 who had recovered from COVID-19. Both conserved end residues are part of each CDR3.

TRBJ1-5 | TRBV30 | CAWRLRGVGNQPQHF
TRBJ1-5 | TRBV18 | CATAQGADQPQHF
TRBJ1-2 | TRBV28 | CASSSLSGQGILGGYTF
TRBJ2-1 | TRBV20-1 | CSASRAGVGDEQFF
TRBJ2-1 | TRBV5-1 | CASSLQGGSYNEQFF
TRBJ1-2 | TRBV27 | CASSLSADYYGYTF
TRBJ1-1 | TRBV6-5 | CASLRGKNTEAFF
TRBJ2-1 | TRBV15 | CATSRATGGGLAGGYNEQFF
TRBJ1-2 | TRBV9 | CASSARSGQGPDYGYTF
TRBJ2-1 | TRBV24-1 | CATSEAGGRNEQFF
TRBJ1-2 | TRBV5-1 | CASTTDNGSRGYTF
TRBJ2-1 | TRBV13 | CASSPTSGGGNEQFF
TRBJ2-1 | TRBV28 | CASSFGVNNEQFF
TRBJ1-6 | TRBV6-2/TRBV6-3 | CASSYDYSPLHF
TRBJ1-2 | TRBV28 | CATNRPGGDGTF
TRBJ1-2 | TRBV11-2 | CASSLQRGRGGYTF
TRBJ1-1 | TRBV7-9 | CASSFPRGGWTEAFF
TRBJ2-2 | TRBV7-9 | CASSRTGELFF
TRBJ2-1 | TRBV12-5 | CASGLPGDEQFF